The source of this TCR beta chain is a study of control samples from healthy donors and cancer patients. The V gene's germline CDR1 is KGHDR and CDR2 SFDVKD. This CDR3 contains 13 residues. The V gene lost 6 bases and the J gene lost 5 bases, with 13 bases spanning the gap. Repertoires were generated with immunoSEQ multiplex PCR, while TCRdb's copy carries only in-frame clones and drops some. The repertoire includes 150,000 to 200,000 clones, roughly 89% of them detected once, and 12% sits in the top ten. The chain combines TRBV24-1 with TRBJ2-7, with D maybe TRBD1 (5 bases). The source is a man aged 25-40 years in good health. Sequenced sample: blood. CDR3 protein: CATSRAGQDEQYF. The CDR3 DNA sequence: TGTGCCACCAGTCGCGCAGGGCAAGACGAGCAGTACTTC.